This T cell receptor (beta chain) was recovered during a study of blood T cell repertoires in COVID-19. Only in-frame clones appear in the TCRdb table, and some are missing; sequencing was by immunoSEQ multiplex PCR. The profile covers around 230,000 clones, with around four fifths appearing a single time and roughly 7.6% taken by the ten largest. Sequences were obtained from peripheral blood. The clonotype comes from a woman in her 50s with acute or convalescent COVID-19.

The CDR3 loop reads CASSQDPPALAGGLSYNEQFF. CDR3 DNA: TGTGCCAGCAGCCAAGATCCCCCCGCACTAGCGGGAGGATTGTCCTACAATGAGCAGTTCTTC. The chain employs TRBV3-1 (or the pseudogene TRBV3-2) and TRBJ2-1, with TRBD2 matching 12 bases. After removal of 0 bases from V and 1 base from J, the junction contained 13 bases not matched to a gene. The CDR3 is made up of 21 amino acids. Per the germline V gene, CDR1 is LGHDT and CDR2 is YNNKEL (reference sequence).